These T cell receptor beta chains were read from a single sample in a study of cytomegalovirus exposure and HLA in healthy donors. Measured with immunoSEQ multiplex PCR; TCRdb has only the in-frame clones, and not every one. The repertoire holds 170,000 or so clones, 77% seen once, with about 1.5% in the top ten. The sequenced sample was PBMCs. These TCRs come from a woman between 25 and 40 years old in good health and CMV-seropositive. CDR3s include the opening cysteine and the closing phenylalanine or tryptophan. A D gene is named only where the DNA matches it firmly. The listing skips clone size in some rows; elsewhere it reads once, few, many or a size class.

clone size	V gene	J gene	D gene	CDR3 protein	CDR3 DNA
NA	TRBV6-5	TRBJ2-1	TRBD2	CASSYGGGQFF	TGTGCCAGCAGTTACGGCGGGGGACAGTTCTTC
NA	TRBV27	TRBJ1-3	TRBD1	CASSSTGGPSGNTIYF	TGTGCCAGCAGTTCAACAGGGGGCCCCTCTGGAAACACCATATATTTT
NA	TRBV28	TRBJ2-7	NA	CASHLRGARYDEQYF	TGTGCCAGCCACCTGCGGGGAGCCCGGTACGACGAGCAGTACTTC
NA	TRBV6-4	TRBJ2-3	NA	CASSDTLRDTQYF	TGTGCCAGCAGTGACACCCTCCGGGATACGCAGTATTTT
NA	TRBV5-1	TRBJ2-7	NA	CTSSVDSSSYEQYF	TGCACCAGCAGCGTGGACAGTAGCTCCTACGAGCAGTACTTC
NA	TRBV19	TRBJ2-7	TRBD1	CASRGQGGEQYF	TGTGCCAGTAGGGGACAGGGAGGCGAGCAGTACTTC
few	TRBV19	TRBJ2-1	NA	CASSNPMGQGNNEQFF	TGTGCCAGTAGTAACCCGATGGGCCAGGGTAACAATGAGCAGTTCTTC
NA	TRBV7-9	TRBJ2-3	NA	CASIPPGGYTQYF	TGTGCCAGCATCCCCCCCGGGGGATATACGCAGTATTTT
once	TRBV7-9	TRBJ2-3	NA	CASSRAASAKADTQYF	TGTGCCAGCAGCCGAGCGGCTAGCGCTAAGGCGGATACGCAGTATTTT
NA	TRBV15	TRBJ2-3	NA	CATSRGGDNWIRDTQYF	TGTGCCACCAGCAGAGGTGGGGACAACTGGATTAGGGATACGCAGTATTTT
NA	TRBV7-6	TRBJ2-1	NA	CASSLAGSSYNEQFF	TGTGCCAGCAGCTTAGCAGGGAGCTCCTACAATGAGCAGTTCTTC
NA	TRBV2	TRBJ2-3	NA	CASSRAGNWQYF	TGTGCCAGCAGTCGAGCCGGGAACTGGCAGTATTTT
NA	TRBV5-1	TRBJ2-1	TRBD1	CASSFGDRDYNEQFF	TGCGCCAGCAGCTTCGGGGACAGAGACTACAATGAGCAGTTCTTC
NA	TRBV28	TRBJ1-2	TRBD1	CASNSGQGGGYTF	TGTGCCAGCAATTCGGGACAGGGGGGCGGCTACACCTTC
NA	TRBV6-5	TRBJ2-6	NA	CASSYSSSGANVLTF	TGTGCCAGCAGTTACTCGAGCTCTGGGGCCAACGTCCTGACTTTC
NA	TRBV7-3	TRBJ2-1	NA	CASSLTGYRTNEQFF	TGTGCCAGCAGCTTAACCGGGTACCGTACCAATGAGCAGTTCTTC
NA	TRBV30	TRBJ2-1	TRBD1	CAWSVHRGAYEQFF	TGTGCCTGGAGTGTTCACAGGGGGGCCTATGAGCAGTTCTTC
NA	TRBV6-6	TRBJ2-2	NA	CASSYGGPNTGELFF	TGTGCCAGCAGTTACGGGGGCCCCAACACCGGGGAGCTGTTTTTT
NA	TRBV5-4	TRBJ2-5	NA	CASSRDYQETQYF	TGTGCCAGCAGCCGGGACTACCAAGAGACCCAGTACTTC
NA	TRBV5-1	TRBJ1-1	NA	CASSFRTGGYTEAFF	TGCGCCAGCAGCTTCCGGACGGGCGGGTACACTGAAGCTTTCTTT
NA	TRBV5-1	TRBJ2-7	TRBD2	CASSSGTSGYEQYF	TGCGCCAGCAGCTCCGGGACTAGCGGGTACGAGCAGTACTTC
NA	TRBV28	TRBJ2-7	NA	CASTPGQFYEQYF	TGTGCCAGCACCCCCGGACAGTTTTACGAGCAGTACTTC
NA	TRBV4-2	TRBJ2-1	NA	CASSHPQADLGNNEQFF	TGTGCCAGCAGCCACCCCCAGGCGGACTTGGGCAACAATGAGCAGTTCTTC
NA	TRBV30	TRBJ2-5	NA	CAWSGSGSTQYF	TGTGCCTGGAGTGGGAGCGGGTCGACCCAGTACTTC
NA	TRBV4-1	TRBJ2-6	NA	CASSQVGLVSNVLTF	TGCGCCAGCAGCCAAGTGGGACTTGTATCCAACGTCCTGACTTTC
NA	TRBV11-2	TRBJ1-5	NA	CASSQGGVGSNQPQHF	TGTGCCAGCAGCCAGGGTGGGGTCGGTAGCAATCAGCCCCAGCATTTT
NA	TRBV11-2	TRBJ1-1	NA	CASSPQGITEAFF	TGTGCCAGCAGCCCACAGGGAATAACTGAAGCTTTCTTT
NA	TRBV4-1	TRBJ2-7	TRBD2	CASSQALGLAGYEQYF	TGCGCCAGCAGCCAAGCCCTCGGCCTAGCGGGGTACGAGCAGTACTTC
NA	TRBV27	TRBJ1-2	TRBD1	CASSSSFADRGYGYTF	TGTGCCAGCAGTTCTTCTTTCGCCGACAGGGGCTATGGCTACACCTTC
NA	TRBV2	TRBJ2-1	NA	CASSDRTSYNEQFF	TGTGCCAGCAGTGACAGGACATCCTACAATGAGCAGTTCTTC
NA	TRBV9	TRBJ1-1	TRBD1	CASSLGQFGAEAFF	TGTGCCAGCAGCTTGGGACAGTTTGGGGCTGAAGCTTTCTTT
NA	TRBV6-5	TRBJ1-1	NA	CASSPGWVNTEAFF	TGTGCCAGCAGTCCGGGATGGGTAAACACTGAAGCTTTCTTT
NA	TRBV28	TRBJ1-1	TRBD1	CASSLNEGARAFF	TGTGCCAGCAGTTTAAATGAGGGGGCGAGGGCTTTCTTT
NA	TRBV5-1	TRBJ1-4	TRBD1	CASSSGQGSPNEKLFF	TGCGCCAGCAGCTCGGGACAGGGGTCCCCTAATGAAAAACTGTTTTTT
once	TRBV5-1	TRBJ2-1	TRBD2	CASSLSVVAGSNEQFF	TGCGCCAGCAGCTTGTCTGTAGTAGCGGGATCAAATGAGCAGTTCTTC
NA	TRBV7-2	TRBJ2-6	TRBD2	CASLAGGSGANVLTF	TGTGCCAGCCTAGCGGGAGGATCTGGGGCCAACGTCCTGACTTTC
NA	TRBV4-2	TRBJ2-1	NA	CASSPDLAGSSYNEQFF	TGTGCCAGCAGCCCGGACCTGGCGGGAAGCTCCTACAATGAGCAGTTCTTC
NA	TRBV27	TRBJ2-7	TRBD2	CASSPQGGNPYEQYF	TGTGCCAGCAGTCCTCAGGGAGGGAACCCATACGAGCAGTACTTC
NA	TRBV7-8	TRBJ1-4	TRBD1	CASIPGTVPGSTNEKLFF	TGTGCCAGCATTCCCGGGACAGTTCCTGGTTCCACTAATGAAAAACTGTTTTTT
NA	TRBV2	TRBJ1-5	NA	CASSAEDNQPQHF	TGTGCCAGCTCAGCGGAGGACAATCAGCCCCAGCATTTT
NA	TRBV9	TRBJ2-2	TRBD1	CASSPRGHTGELFF	TGTGCCAGCAGCCCCAGGGGGCACACCGGGGAGCTGTTTTTT
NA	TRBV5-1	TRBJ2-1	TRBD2	CASSLDLAGGTYNEQFF	TGCGCCAGCAGCTTGGATCTAGCGGGAGGGACCTACAATGAGCAGTTCTTC
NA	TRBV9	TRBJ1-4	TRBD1	CASSARDRVNEKLFF	TGTGCCAGCAGCGCCCGGGACAGGGTTAATGAAAAACTGTTTTTT
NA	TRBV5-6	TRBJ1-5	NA	CASSLAGGTQTHQPQHF	TGTGCCAGCAGCTTGGCGGGGGGGACGCAGACACATCAGCCCCAGCATTTT